This TCR beta chain was identified during a study of CD8+ T cells in alopecia areata. Trimming at V came to 1 base and at J to 2 bases, leaving 9 bases not matched to a gene. This CDR3 contains 17 residues. Germline lookup yields CDR1 NNHDY and CDR2 SYVADS. This clone was counted ten times or more. Germline and genes here are mouse. The read finishes 4 residues shy of the CDR3 end, and the germline J gene is used to complete it. Sequencing relied on a cDNA template that was reverse transcribed from extracted RNA. Assay: immunoSEQ multiplex PCR; the TCRdb copy retains only in-frame clones and omits some. The sample was found to contain over 100,000 clones, and every one recurs.

The TCR originated in a C3H/HeJ mouse with alopecia areata. Mouse strain MHC haplotype: H2-k. The chain employs TRBV13-3 and TRBJ2-1; 7 bases match TRBD2. Sequenced: lesional skin. The CDR3 region is CASSDRGFGGDYAEQFF. The sequenced CDR3 bases are TGTGCCAGCAGTGATAGGGGCTTCGGGGGGGACTATGCT.